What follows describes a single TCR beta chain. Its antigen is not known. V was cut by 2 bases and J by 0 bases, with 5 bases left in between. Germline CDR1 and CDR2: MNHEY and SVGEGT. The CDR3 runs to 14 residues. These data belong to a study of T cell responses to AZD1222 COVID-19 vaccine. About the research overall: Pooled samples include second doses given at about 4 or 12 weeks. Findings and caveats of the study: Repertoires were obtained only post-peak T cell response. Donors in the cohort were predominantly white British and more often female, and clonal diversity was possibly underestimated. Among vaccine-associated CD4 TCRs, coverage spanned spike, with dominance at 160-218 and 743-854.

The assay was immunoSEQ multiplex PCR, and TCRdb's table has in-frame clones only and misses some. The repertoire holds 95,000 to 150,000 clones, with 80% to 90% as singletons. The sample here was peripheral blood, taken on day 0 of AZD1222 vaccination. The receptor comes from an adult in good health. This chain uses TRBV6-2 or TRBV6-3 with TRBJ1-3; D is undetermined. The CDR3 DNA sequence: TGTGCCAGCAGTTACGGACCCTCTGGAAACACCATATATTTT. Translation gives CASSYGPSGNTIYF.